This is a list of T cell receptor beta chains from one sample in a study of blood T cell repertoires in COVID-19. Clones were sequenced by immunoSEQ multiplex PCR, and TCRdb holds only the in-frame ones, with some missing. The table has 150,000 or so clones, roughly 87% seen once. Sequenced input: PBMCs or T cells enriched from blood (not recorded which). The source is a woman in her thirties or forties who had been exposed to COVID-19. The CDR3 runs from the conserved cysteine through the conserved F or W. The D gene is left open where the match is weak. Clone size appears in some rows only: once, few, many, or a class for an expanded clone.

j_gene | abundance | v_gene | d_gene | CDR3aa | CDR3nt
TRBJ2-7 | - | TRBV27 | - | CASSFPGLSGEQYF | TGTGCCAGCAGTTTCCCCGGACTATCGGGGGAGCAGTACTTC
TRBJ2-1 | - | TRBV28 | TRBD2 | CATNSAGSGRAYNEQFF | TGTGCCACCAACTCGGCCGGCAGCGGGAGGGCCTACAATGAGCAGTTCTTC
TRBJ1-4 | - | TRBV19 | - | CASSKRWGSTNEKLFF | TGTGCCAGTAGTAAGCGCTGGGGCAGTACTAATGAAAAACTGTTTTTT
TRBJ2-1 | once | TRBV7-2 | TRBD2 | CASSLSSGRLYNEQFF | TGTGCCAGCAGTCTAAGTAGCGGGAGGCTGTACAATGAGCAGTTCTTC
TRBJ2-3 | - | TRBV3-1/TRBV3-2 | TRBD2 | CASSPHLLAGGVTDTQYF | TGTGCCAGCAGCCCACACCTCTTAGCGGGGGGAGTCACAGATACGCAGTATTTT
TRBJ1-2 | - | TRBV28 | - | CASSSQGLGYTF | TGTGCCAGCAGTTCACAGGGCCTCGGGTACACCTTC
TRBJ2-1 | - | TRBV27 | TRBD1 | CASSPGGYSYNEQFF | TGTGCCAGCAGTCCAGGGGGTTATTCCTACAATGAGCAGTTCTTC
TRBJ2-7 | - | TRBV19 | - | CASSGLPAYEQYF | TGTGCCAGTTCGGGACTCCCGGCCTACGAGCAGTACTTC
TRBJ2-7 | - | TRBV6-5 | TRBD2 | CASSYQRGLAGSEQYF | TGTGCCAGCAGTTACCAGAGGGGACTAGCGGGCTCCGAGCAGTACTTC
TRBJ1-1 | - | TRBV11-2 | - | CASSPGPAEAFF | TGTGCCAGCAGCCCTGGGCCAGCTGAAGCTTTCTTT
TRBJ1-2 | - | TRBV4-2 | - | CASSQGTLYGYTF | TGTGCCAGCAGCCAAGGGACTCTATATGGCTACACCTTC
TRBJ2-1 | few | TRBV19 | TRBD2 | CASSIGGSGSDEQFF | TGTGCCAGTAGTATAGGAGGTAGCGGGAGTGATGAGCAGTTCTTC
TRBJ1-5 | - | TRBV4-1 | TRBD1 | CASSQELGTGVPPQHF | TGCGCCAGCAGCCAAGAGTTAGGGACAGGAGTCCCGCCCCAGCATTTT
TRBJ2-7 | many | TRBV21-1 | - | CASSNSIRAYEQYF | TGTGCCAGCAGCAATAGTATACGAGCCTACGAGCAGTACTTC
TRBJ2-5 | - | TRBV19 | TRBD1 | CASGSTGAKETQYF | TGTGCCAGTGGCTCGACAGGGGCAAAAGAGACCCAGTACTTC
TRBJ1-2 | - | TRBV7-9 | - | CASTAGEGYTF | TGTGCCAGCACGGCAGGGGAAGGCTACACCTTC
TRBJ2-3 | once | TRBV7-9 | - | CASSSTRHGGAIDTQYF | TGTGCCAGCAGCTCCACCCGGCACGGAGGGGCGATCGATACGCAGTATTTT
TRBJ2-1 | - | TRBV29-1 | - | CSVGGFAGEVYNEQFF | TGCAGCGTAGGGGGATTCGCGGGAGAGGTCTACAATGAGCAGTTCTTC
TRBJ2-7 | - | TRBV19 | TRBD1 | CASSMSGQGDYEQYF | TGTGCCAGTAGTATGAGTGGACAGGGGGACTACGAGCAGTACTTC
TRBJ2-7 | - | TRBV9 | - | CASSRDSSYEQYF | TGTGCCAGCAGCCGCGACAGTTCCTACGAGCAGTACTTC
TRBJ2-2 | - | TRBV4-2 | - | CASSQGQGGAGELFF | TGTGCCAGCAGCCAAGGGCAGGGGGGCGCCGGGGAGCTGTTTTTT
TRBJ2-7 | - | TRBV6-5 | TRBD2 | CASSVSGNPSYEQYF | TGTGCCAGCAGCGTTAGCGGGAATCCCTCCTACGAGCAGTACTTC
TRBJ2-7 | - | TRBV5-1 | - | CASREGARRGANEQYF | TGCGCCAGCAGGGAGGGGGCGAGGCGGGGGGCCAACGAGCAGTACTTC
TRBJ1-5 | - | TRBV5-6 | - | CASSLAGNQPQHF | TGTGCCAGCAGCTTGGCCGGCAATCAGCCCCAGCATTTT
TRBJ2-3 | - | TRBV5-4 | - | CASSFKGDEDTQYF | TGTGCCAGCAGCTTTAAGGGGGATGAAGATACGCAGTATTTT
TRBJ1-1 | - | TRBV2 | TRBD1 | CATGTGMNTEAFF | TGTGCCACCGGGACAGGGATGAACACTGAAGCTTTCTTT
TRBJ2-7 | - | TRBV5-1 | - | CASSRILSSYEQYF | TGCGCCAGCAGCCGCATTCTTAGCTCCTACGAGCAGTACTTC
TRBJ1-4 | - | TRBV5-5 | TRBD1 | CASSKTGAANEKLFF | TGTGCCAGCAGCAAGACAGGGGCGGCTAATGAAAAACTGTTTTTT
TRBJ2-3 | - | TRBV29-1 | TRBD2 | CSVEFTSGRTDTQYF | TGCAGCGTTGAATTTACTAGCGGGAGGACAGATACGCAGTATTTT
TRBJ1-1 | - | TRBV9 | TRBD1 | CASSAKQGGMNTEAFF | TGTGCCAGCAGCGCAAAACAGGGGGGCATGAACACTGAAGCTTTCTTT
TRBJ1-2 | - | TRBV5-1 | - | CASSLEFQGGVYGYTF | TGCGCCAGCAGCTTGGAATTTCAGGGAGGGGTGTATGGCTACACCTTC
TRBJ1-2 | - | TRBV19 | - | CASSRTAEGLSYGYTF | TGTGCCAGTAGTAGGACAGCAGAGGGCCTAAGCTATGGCTACACCTTC
TRBJ2-5 | - | TRBV13 | - | CASSFRQQGTQYF | TGTGCCAGCAGCTTCAGGCAGCAAGGGACCCAGTACTTC
TRBJ1-2 | - | TRBV18 | - | CASSPEQTGYTF | TGTGCCAGCTCACCAGAACAGACTGGCTACACCTTC
TRBJ1-2 | - | TRBV18 | - | CASSPVLVRVGYGYTF | TGTGCCAGCTCACCAGTGCTAGTCCGGGTCGGCTATGGCTACACCTTC
TRBJ2-7 | - | TRBV6-5 | - | CASSYVSGATGEQYF | TGTGCCAGCAGTTACGTTTCAGGGGCAACGGGCGAGCAGTACTTC
TRBJ2-5 | once | TRBV7-2 | - | CASSLGLPQETQYF | TGTGCCAGCAGCTTAGGACTCCCACAAGAGACCCAGTACTTC
TRBJ2-2 | - | TRBV25-1 | TRBD1 | CASSDSGTVNTGELFF | TGTGCCAGCAGTGACTCGGGGACAGTGAACACCGGGGAGCTGTTTTTT
TRBJ1-2 | - | TRBV11-3 | - | CASSQGSDTANYGYSF | TGTGCCAGCAGCCAAGGATCGGACACCGCTAACTATGGCTACTCCTTC
TRBJ2-4 | - | TRBV5-5 | - | CASSLDQSAKNIQYF | TGTGCCAGCAGCTTGGATCAGTCTGCCAAAAACATTCAGTACTTC
TRBJ2-7 | few | TRBV6-2/TRBV6-3 | TRBD2 | CASSPPGLLYEQYF | TGTGCCAGCAGCCCTCCGGGACTACTATACGAGCAGTACTTC
TRBJ1-1 | - | TRBV2 | - | CASSPQTVTEAFF | TGTGCCAGCAGTCCTCAGACAGTCACTGAAGCTTTCTTT
TRBJ2-2 | - | TRBV4-1 | - | CASSQLGGANTGELFF | TGCGCCAGCAGCCAACTTGGAGGGGCGAACACCGGGGAGCTGTTTTTT
TRBJ1-2 | - | TRBV6-4 | - | CASSSGYGYTF | TGTGCCAGCAGTTCGGGCTATGGCTACACCTTC
TRBJ2-5 | - | TRBV5-1 | - | CASRGGQETQYF | TGCGCCAGTCGGGGTGGTCAAGAGACCCAGTACTTC
TRBJ1-2 | - | TRBV4-1 | - | CASSQIMSGDLNYGYTF | TGCGCCAGCAGCCAAATCATGTCGGGAGATCTTAACTATGGCTACACCTTC
TRBJ1-2 | - | TRBV5-1 | - | CASSTGSPNYGYTF | TGCGCCAGCAGCACAGGGTCGCCCAACTATGGCTACACCTTC
TRBJ1-2 | - | TRBV23-1 | - | CASQTRSVYGYTF | TGCGCCAGCCAAACCCGGTCGGTCTATGGCTACACCTTC
TRBJ2-5 | - | TRBV14 | TRBD2 | CASSLSLAGSETQYF | TGTGCCAGCAGCCTCTCGCTAGCGGGGTCGGAGACCCAGTACTTC
TRBJ1-1 | - | TRBV5-1 | - | CASSLGAAWNTEAFF | TGCGCCAGCAGCTTGGGGGCAGCTTGGAACACTGAAGCTTTCTTT
TRBJ2-7 | - | TRBV12-3/TRBV12-4 | TRBD1 | CASSTGGSEQYF | TGTGCCAGCAGTACAGGGGGGTCCGAGCAGTACTTC
TRBJ1-1 | - | TRBV27 | TRBD1 | CASSPSQGANTEAFF | TGTGCCAGCAGTCCCTCACAGGGGGCCAACACTGAAGCTTTCTTT
TRBJ1-5 | - | TRBV9 | - | CASSVDRDQPQHF | TGTGCCAGCAGCGTAGATCGGGATCAGCCCCAGCATTTT